This T cell receptor (beta chain) was identified in a study of beta chain features in type 1 diabetes. About the research overall: Across the samples, 100 million to 130 million sorted cells were examined in total.

This clone was counted a few times. Its antigen is unidentified. Via CD45RO/CCR7/CD25/CD127/CD95/CD27, cells of the CD4+ naive, central memory, regulatory and stem cell-like memory subsets were sorted. The CDR3 consists of 16 residues. The germline CDR1 and CDR2 sequences are SGHNT and YYREEE (reference sequence). Trimming left V 4 bases short and J 5 bases short, with 19 bases between. All of the isolated RNA was reverse transcribed, so expressed TCRB transcripts were sequenced. Sequenced by immunoSEQ multiplex PCR; TCRdb stores in-frame clones only, minus some. The table has approximately 240,000 clones, 16% seen once. Study observations and caveats: A moderate, significant TCRB CDR3 shortening appeared in type 1 diabetes across four CD4+ subsets.

The rearrangement links TRBV5-4 to TRBJ2-1; weak D call: TRBD1 (7 bases). This sequence originates from a man younger than 45 with type 1 diabetes. Material: naive CD4+ T cells from blood. For the CDR3, the DNA is TGTGCCAGCAGCCCACGGGGGACAGCGACAAACAATGAGCAGTTCTTC. It yields the protein CASSPRGTATNNEQFF. The complete variable domain, with remaining parts taken from reference TRBV5-4 and TRBJ2-1, reads ETGVTQSPTHLIKTRGQQVTLRCSSQSGHNTVSWYQQALGQGPQFIFQYYREEENGRGNFPPRFSGLQFPNYSSELNVNALELDDSALYLCASSPRGTATNNEQFFGPGTRLTVL.